This T cell receptor (beta chain) was recovered during a study of T-cell reconstitution after alpha-beta-depleted transplantation in children. Deletions cut 3 bases from V and 1 base from J, with 13 bases between. Germline V gene lookup returns CDR1 KGHDR and CDR2 SFDVKD. The CDR3 has 16 residues. Using unique molecular identifiers, the investigators prepared the TCRbeta library. TCRdb called the PCR reads again in MiXCR, with one record for every CDR3 protein. Here the sample spans a few hundred thousand distinct CDR3 sequences, about 14% being singletons. The source is a human donor who donated a stem cell graft to a child with Fanconi anemia. Sample: PBMCs, taken from the stem cell graft. The V call is TRBV24-1, the J call TRBJ2-3; unclear D gene. The CDR3 region is CATSDPTSLGTDTQYF. Here the CDR3 DNA reads TGTGCCACCAGTGATCCGACATCTCTGGGCACAGATACGCAGTATTTT.